Following are 9 T cell receptor beta chains from one sample sequenced in a study of tumor-infiltrating lymphocytes in primary liver carcinoma. The authors made TCR beta cDNA from about 500 ng total RNA with a constant-region primer. Each TCR beta library was derived from three nested multiplex PCR rounds that employed slightly modified ARM-PCR. Use of TRBV1-TRBV30 forward primers with a C-beta reverse primer characterized the first two PCR rounds, which lasted around 11 cycles each. Each CDR3 protein is one row after TCRdb ran MiXCR on the multiplex PCR reads. The table lists about 350,000 distinct CDR3 sequences, roughly 61% of them singletons. Both blood RNA, taken from unsorted whole blood, and germline DNA were extracted. The sample comprised peripheral blood. The receptor source for this set is a man aged 40-49 years with primary liver carcinoma and hepatitis B virus infection.

With respect to this clonotype: Germline is not matched at one junction end, which may reflect a read error. V gene TRBV29-1 combines with J gene TRBJ2-3, with D uncertain. The CDR3 sequence is 15 residues long. Germline values: CDR1 SQVTM, CDR2 ANQGSEA. CDR3 bases: TGCAGCGTTGAAGTACGGGCGATAAGCACAGATATGCAGTATTTT. This codes for CSVEVRAISTDMQYF.

This clonotype was seen repeatedly, ten times or more. This sequence joins TRBV29-1 and TRBJ2-2; D is perhaps TRBD1 (5 bases). The germline V gene has CDR1 SQVTM and CDR2 ANQGSEA. This CDR3 has 14 residues. V lost 4 bases and J lost 2, with 11 bases in between. In DNA, the CDR3 is TGCAGCGTTGGGGGCGGAATTAACACCGGGGAGCTGTTTTTT. It translates to CSVGGGINTGELFF.

A note on this clonotype: With a much larger clone just one base away, this may be a read error. This chain joins TRBV6-2 or TRBV6-3 and TRBJ1-2; 8 bases align to TRBD1. Germline CDR1 is MNHEY and CDR2 is SVGEGT. The junction had 11 bases not matched to a gene; V was cut back by 7 bases and J by 4 bases. CDR3 length equals 15 residues. The CDR3 coding sequence is TGTGCCAGCAAAATCGGACAGGGAACGGCCTATGGCTACACCTTC. It is translated as CASKIGQGTAYGYTF.

As regards this clonotype: A read error may be the cause here, since a much bigger clone is one base away. The chain uses TRBV4-3 and TRBJ2-7; D may correspond to TRBD1 or TRBD2 (6 bases each). The V end lost 2 bases, the J end lost 6 bases, and 17 bases lay between the germline ends. Germline V gene sequence: CDR1 LGHNA, CDR2 YSLEER. The CDR3 consists of 15 residues. The CDR3 region has the DNA TGCGCCAGCAGCCAATATCGGGGGCTAGCTGGCGAGCAGTACTTC. The encoded protein is CASSQYRGLAGEQYF.

As for this clonotype: A junction boundary mismatches the germline segment, possibly from a read error. The V gene is TRBV14, the J gene TRBJ2-5; a possible D gene is TRBD2 (5 bases). CDR1 is SGHDN, CDR2 FVKESK, per germline. CDR3 length: 15 amino acids. The DNA for the CDR3 is TGTGCCAGCATCCAAGTCTTAGCGACCCAAGAGACCCAGTACTTC. The encoded protein is CASIQVLATQETQYF.

The chain employs TRBV5-6 and TRBJ1-1, with D maybe TRBD1 (6 bases). Trimming stripped 4 bases from V and 1 base from J, with 14 bases between. The germline CDR1 and CDR2 sequences are SGHDT and YYEEEE. The CDR3 loop spans 15 amino acids. The chain's CDR3 is CASSPPYRANTEAFF. In DNA form, the CDR3 reads TGTGCCAGCAGCCCCCCGTACAGGGCGAACACTGAAGCTTTCTTT.

Turning to this clonotype: A read error is possible here, since a much larger clone lies one base away. The genes are TRBV6-5 and TRBJ2-1; perhaps D is TRBD1 or TRBD2 (5 bases each). CDR1 is MNHEY and CDR2 is SVGAGI in the germline V gene. Trimming took off 6 bases at V and 4 bases at J, with 13 bases between the two ends. The CDR3 covers 14 residues. CDR3 DNA: TGTGCCAGCAGACCCCCCGGGGCTTACAATGAGCAGTTCTTC. Translating gives CASRPPGAYNEQFF.

At least ten counts were recorded for this clonotype. The chain has TRBV10-3 and TRBJ2-7; D is perhaps TRBD1 (6 bases). This CDR3 comprises 11 residues. The V end lost 10 bases, the J end lost 2 bases, and 9 bases lay between the germline ends. Germline-derived CDR1 and CDR2 are ENHRY and SYGVKD. The CDR3 nucleotides are TGTGCCACAGGGGAAACCTACGAGCAGTACTTC. It translates to CATGETYEQYF.

In regard to this clonotype: Being one base from a much bigger clone, this may be a read error. The rearrangement joins TRBV4-1 to TRBJ2-1, with 9 bases identical to TRBD2. Looked up from germline, CDR1 is MGHRA and CDR2 is YSYEKL. The CDR3 is 16 amino acids. The CDR3 here is CTSSHIAGDSYNEQFF. CDR3 sequence (DNA): TGCACCAGCAGCCACATAGCGGGAGATAGCTACAATGAGCAGTTCTTC.